This T cell receptor (beta chain) was documented in a study of cytomegalovirus exposure and HLA in healthy donors. Points from the study as a whole: A later analysis, which compared TCR beta chains of equal frequency, found the HLA-associated ones more clonally expanded. The number of N-insertions in an Asian-associated ancestry cluster was reportedly below the roughly 660-donor mean in a later analysis. Later analysis suggested most CMV-associated TCR beta chains were HLA-restricted.

The donors were healthy bone marrow donors. Turning to this clone: No antigen is known for it.

PCR amplification relied on 60 Vbeta primers (plus 13 Jbeta primers). Clones were sequenced by immunoSEQ multiplex PCR, and TCRdb holds only the in-frame ones, with some missing. The repertoire holds 160,000 or so clones, with roughly 88% as singletons. Specimen: PBMCs. This receptor was obtained from a woman aged 18 to 35 in good health and CMV-seronegative.

This CDR3 is CASSPTGGNSGNTIYF. CDR3 DNA: TGTGCCAGCTCACCGACAGGGGGGAACTCTGGAAACACCATATATTTT. The chain employs TRBV18 and TRBJ1-3, with 9 bases that match TRBD1. This CDR3 is 16 amino acids long. V dropped 3 bases and J dropped 0; count of bases not matched to a gene: 3. The germline V gene has CDR1 KGHSH and CDR2 LQKENI.